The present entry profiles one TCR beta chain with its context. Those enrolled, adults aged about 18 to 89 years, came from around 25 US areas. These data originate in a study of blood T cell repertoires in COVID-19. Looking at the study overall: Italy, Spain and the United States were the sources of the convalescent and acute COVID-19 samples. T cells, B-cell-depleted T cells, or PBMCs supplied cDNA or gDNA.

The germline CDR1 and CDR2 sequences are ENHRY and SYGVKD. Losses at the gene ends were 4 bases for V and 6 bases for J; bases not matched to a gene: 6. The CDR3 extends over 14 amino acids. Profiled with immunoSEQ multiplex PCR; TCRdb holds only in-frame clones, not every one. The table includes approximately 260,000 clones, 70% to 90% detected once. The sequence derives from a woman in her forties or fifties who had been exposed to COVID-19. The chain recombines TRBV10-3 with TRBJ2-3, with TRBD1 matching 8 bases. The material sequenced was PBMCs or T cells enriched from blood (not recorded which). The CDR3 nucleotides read TGTGCCATCAGTGTGACAGGGGCGGTGGATACGCAGTATTTT. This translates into CAISVTGAVDTQYF.